A single sample gave rise to the 19 T cell receptor beta chains below, sequenced in a study of beta chain features in type 1 diabetes. All of the isolated RNA was reverse transcribed, so expressed TCRB transcripts were sequenced. Profiling relied on immunoSEQ multiplex PCR, and the TCRdb table lists in-frame clones only, not all of them. The data hold approximately 400,000 clones, with over 12% observed a single time. The sequenced sample consisted of naive CD4+ T cells from blood. The receptors here all came from a woman between 18 and 29 years old in good health.

The CDR3 sequence is CASSAGSSYNEQFF. The CDR3 DNA sequence: TGTGCCAGCAGCGCGGGAAGCTCCTACAATGAGCAGTTCTTC. This sequence joins TRBV9 and TRBJ2-1; D might be TRBD2 (5 bases). The germline gives CDR1 SGDLS, CDR2 YYNGEE. Trimming took 3 bases from V and 0 from J, leaving 7 bases between them. The CDR3 spans 14 residues.

This chain connects TRBV18 to TRBJ2-5; 9 bases map to TRBD1. Trimming cost V 2 bases and J 2 bases; bases outside gene matches: 3. CDR1 and CDR2 from the germline V gene are KGHSH and LQKENI. The CDR3 consists of 15 residues. The CDR3, as DNA: TGTGCCAGCTCACCAACCGGGACAGGGCAAGAGACCCAGTACTTC. It specifies CASSPTGTGQETQYF.

This clone was found a few times. The chain couples TRBV30 to TRBJ1-3; the D gene is possibly TRBD1 (5 bases). Trimming took 2 bases from V and 6 from J, leaving 14 bases between them. This CDR3 is built from 14 residues. Germline assignment: CDR1 GTSNPN and CDR2 SVGIG (reference sequence). CDR3 sequence: CAWSPPAGQNTIYF. The CDR3 DNA follows: TGTGCCTGGAGTCCGCCGGCGGGGCAAAACACCATATATTTT.

The rearrangement joins TRBV5-1 to TRBJ1-5; 12 bases are a match to TRBD1. V shed 4 bases, J shed 5 bases, and the junction held 4 bases outside the gene matches. Per the germline V gene, CDR1 is SGHRS and CDR2 is YFSETQ. The CDR3 is 15 residues long. The CDR3 region has the DNA TGCGCCAGCAGCCCGGGACAGGGGGCTGATCAGCCCCAGCATTTT. This gives the protein CASSPGQGADQPQHF.

The J gene is TRBJ2-5, the V gene TRBV2; weak D call: TRBD2 (7 bases). Trimming removed 3 bases at V and 5 bases at J, with 10 bases between. CDR1 SNHLY and CDR2 FYNNEI come from the germline V gene. This CDR3 spans 13 amino acids. The CDR3 DNA is TGTGCCAGCAGTGACCCGGGGGGCGAGACCCAGTACTTC. Translating gives CASSDPGGETQYF.

V usage is TRBV30 and J usage is TRBJ2-2; 8 bases agree with TRBD2. This CDR3 comprises 13 residues. The V gene's germline CDR1 is GTSNPN and CDR2 SVGIG (reference sequence). In DNA, the CDR3 is TGTGCGAGGGGAGCTAGCGGGACCGGGGAGCTGTTTTTT. Protein product: CARGASGTGELFF. Full variable domain (rest looked up from reference TRBV30 and TRBJ2-2): SQTIHQWPATLVQPVGSPLSLECTVEGTSNPNLYWYRQAAGRGLQLLFYSVGIGQISSEVPQNLSASRPQDRQFILSSKKLLLSDSGFYLCARGASGTGELFFGEGSRLTVL.

The rearrangement joins TRBV20-1 to TRBJ1-1; D uncertain. The CDR3 runs to 11 residues. Germline assignment: CDR1 DFQATT and CDR2 SNEGSKA (reference sequence). The germline V and J ends were trimmed by 3 bases and 1 base, with 3 bases remaining between them. This CDR3 reads CSASGNTEAFF. The DNA for the CDR3 is TGCAGTGCTAGCGGGAACACTGAAGCTTTCTTT.

Details on this clone: The sample has other DNA sequences that encode this CDR3 too. The rearrangement uses TRBV7-9 and TRBJ2-6; 7 bases are shared with TRBD1. This CDR3 region has 15 residues. CDR1 and CDR2 from the germline V gene are SEHNR and FQNEAQ (reference sequence). Unmatched junction bases numbered 2, after V lost 5 bases and J lost 1 base. The chain's CDR3 is CASSRQGSGANVLTF. The CDR3 DNA follows: TGTGCCAGCAGCCGACAGGGTTCTGGGGCCAACGTCCTGACTTTC.

In its sample, this clone was seen a few times. The rearrangement uses TRBV4-2 and TRBJ2-5; D is unresolved. V dropped 0 bases and J dropped 0 bases, with 8 bases sitting between them. The CDR3 extends over 15 amino acids. Germline assignment: CDR1 LGHNA and CDR2 YNFKEQ. The DNA of the CDR3 is TGTGCCAGCAGCCAAGATCGAACTAACCAAGAGACCCAGTACTTC. This encodes CASSQDRTNQETQYF.

The table lists this clone with a few counts. At one end, the junction sequence differs from germline, possibly due to a read error. V and J are TRBV7-9 and TRBJ2-1, with TRBD2 matching over 9 bases. The CDR3 contains 12 residues. CDR1 is SEHNR, CDR2 FQNEAQ, per germline (reference sequence). As DNA, the CDR3 is TGTGCCAGCAGCCCTATAGGGCGGGAGGGCCTCTTC. Translating it yields CASSPIGREGLF.

The chain employs TRBV2 and TRBJ1-4; the match to TRBD1 covers 7 bases. The CDR3 has 13 amino acids. V lost 8 bases, J lost 8 bases, and 8 bases stayed unmatched. Germline lookup yields CDR1 SNHLY and CDR2 FYNNEI. CDR3 amino acids: CASGTVAGEKLFF. CDR3 DNA sequence: TGTGCCAGCGGGACAGTTGCCGGAGAAAAACTGTTTTTT.

This clone turned up a few times. This rearrangement joins TRBV5-1 to TRBJ2-5; no reliable D call. Germline V lookup: CDR1 SGHRS, CDR2 YFSETQ. The CDR3 runs to 13 residues. V was shortened by 6 bases and J by 3 bases, with 12 bases between the two germline ends. The CDR3: CASTGPPKETQYF. CDR3 DNA: TGCGCCAGCACTGGGCCTCCGAAAGAGACCCAGTACTTC.

This clone was observed a handful of times. The rearrangement joins TRBV5-6 to TRBJ2-5, with a possible D match to TRBD1 (5 bases). V lost 5 bases and J 1 base, leaving 12 bases between the germline ends. The CDR3 is 14 residues long. Germline CDR1 reads SGHDT; CDR2 reads YYEEEE. This CDR3 reads CASSSTGFQETQYF. As DNA, the CDR3 is TGTGCCAGCAGTTCTACAGGTTTCCAAGAGACCCAGTACTTC.

The table lists this clone with a few counts. This sequence joins TRBV10-3 and TRBJ2-7; possible D gene TRBD2, 6 bases. In germline, CDR1 is ENHRY, CDR2 SYGVKD. V lost 4 bases and J lost 8, with 21 bases in between. This CDR3 comprises 15 residues. The CDR3 here is CAISGADGTELQQYF. CDR3 DNA: TGTGCCATCAGTGGGGCGGACGGGACTGAGCTACAGCAGTACTTC.

This chain uses TRBV28 with TRBJ2-7; a possible D gene is TRBD1 (5 bases). This CDR3 comprises 12 residues. The V end was cut by 6 bases, the J end by 3 bases, with 9 bases between. Germline CDR1 MDHEN, CDR2 SYDVKM. CDR3 in amino acids: CASRQGHYEQYF. DNA for the CDR3: TGTGCCAGCAGGCAAGGACACTACGAGCAGTACTTC.

The rearrangement joins TRBV7-2 to TRBJ1-2; D may be TRBD1 (5 bases). With 5 bases removed from V and 5 bases from J, the gap between germline ends came to 12 bases. CDR3 length: 13 residues. CDR1 is SGHTA, CDR2 FQGNSA, per germline. The CDR3 DNA reads as TGTGCCAGCAGCCCAGGGCCCTCGTATGGCTACACCTTC. Translation gives CASSPGPSYGYTF.

This clone has a handful of counts. The V and J genes are TRBV4-1 and TRBJ2-1, with 7 bases matching TRBD1. CDR1 MGHRA and CDR2 YSYEKL come from the germline V gene. The CDR3 is 14 residues long. V dropped 5 bases and J dropped 10; count of bases not matched to a gene: 11. The CDR3 sequence: CASSAQGVRREQFF. The CDR3 nucleotides are TGCGCCAGCAGCGCCCAGGGGGTACGGCGGGAGCAGTTCTTC.

CDR3 coding DNA: TGTGCCAGCAGTTCAACAGGGTTACTAGCCAAAAACATTCAGTACTTC. It encodes CASSSTGLLAKNIQYF. The chain joins TRBV28 to TRBJ2-4; maybe TRBD1 (6 bases). This CDR3 contains 16 residues. Germline CDR1 and CDR2: MDHEN and SYDVKM. V gave up 4 bases and J gave up 0 bases, with 13 bases separating them.

The CDR3 protein is CAWLWGGYNEQFF. In DNA, the CDR3 is TGTGCCTGGCTTTGGGGGGGATACAATGAGCAGTTCTTC. The chain joins TRBV30 to TRBJ2-1, with 7 positions matching TRBD2. After removal of 5 bases from V and 4 bases from J, the junction contained 5 bases not matched to a gene. Germline CDR1 GTSNPN, CDR2 SVGIG (reference sequence). The CDR3 has 13 residues.